The clone carrying this TCR beta chain was counted many times. Its target is not known. Previously, flow cytometry had revealed CD8+CD57+ cell expansion in the patients chosen for sequencing. Severe acquired aplastic anemia was present in every patient. Untreated patients provided the blood samples, with no therapy given before sampling. This sample was included in a study of CD8+CD57+ T cells in acquired aplastic anemia. Looking at the study overall: Sorting CD4+ and CD8+ cells gave DNA averaging approximately 3 ug. Findings of the study overall: A set of approximately 30 CD8+ CDR3 sequences was shared between patients and controls, and these sequences appeared highly expressed in patients.

Template material for TCR beta VDJ and CDR3 profiling consisted of genomic DNA. TCRdb ran MiXCR on the reads and lists one entry per CDR3 protein. Seen here are 150,000 to 200,000 distinct CDR3 sequences, roughly 48% observed once, and the top ten hold 1.1%. Germline CDR1 and CDR2: SEHNR and FQNEAQ (reference sequence). With 6 bases removed from V and 3 bases from J, the gap between germline ends came to 11 bases. The CDR3 sequence is 13 residues long. Sequenced: sorted CD4+, CD8+, or CD8+CD57+ T cells (not recorded which) from PBMCs. The TCR originated in a human donor with aplastic anemia. The chain links TRBV7-9 to TRBJ2-5, with D possibly TRBD2 on 5 matching bases. The CDR3 DNA follows: TGTGCCAGCAGGGCGGGCTCAAAAGAGACCCAGTACTTC. It encodes CASRAGSKETQYF.